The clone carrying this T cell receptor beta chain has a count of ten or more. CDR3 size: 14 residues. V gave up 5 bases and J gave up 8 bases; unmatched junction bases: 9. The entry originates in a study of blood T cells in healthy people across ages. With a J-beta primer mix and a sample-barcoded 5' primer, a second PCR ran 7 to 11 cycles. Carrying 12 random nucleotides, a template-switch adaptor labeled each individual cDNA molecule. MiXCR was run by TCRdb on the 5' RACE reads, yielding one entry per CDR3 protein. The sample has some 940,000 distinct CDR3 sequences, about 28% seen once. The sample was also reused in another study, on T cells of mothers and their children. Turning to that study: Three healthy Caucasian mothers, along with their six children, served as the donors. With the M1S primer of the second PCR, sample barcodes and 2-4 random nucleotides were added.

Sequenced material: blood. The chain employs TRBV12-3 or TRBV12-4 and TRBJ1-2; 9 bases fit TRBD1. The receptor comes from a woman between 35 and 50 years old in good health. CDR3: CASSPRTGAIGYTF. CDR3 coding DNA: TGTGCCAGCAGTCCAAGGACAGGGGCTATCGGCTACACCTTC.